Following are 26 T cell receptor beta chains from one sample sequenced in a study of regulatory T cells in long-lasting Graves disease. Investigators prepared the TCR beta libraries by applying iRepertoire HTBI primers and Arm-PCR of CDR3 regions. One entry per CDR3 protein, called by TCRdb with MiXCR from the multiplex PCR reads. The table shows approximately 540,000 distinct CDR3 sequences, with 9.5% to 15% occurring only once. The time point is: newly diagnosed GD, antithyroid drugs for less than 3 months. Following extraction of RNA from PBMCs, that RNA was used to make the TCR library. The same sample was also used in a study of T cells in Graves' hyperthyroidism and ophthalmopathy.

The starting material was peripheral blood mononuclear cells (PBMCs), obtained at new diagnosis, from a patient treated with antithyroid drugs. The receptors shown here come from a woman aged 30 to 39 with Graves disease.

As concerns this clonotype: This may be a read error, as it is one base from a much larger clone. V usage is TRBV6-4 and J usage is TRBJ2-6; a possible D gene is TRBD2 (6 bases). V was shortened by 5 bases and J by 2 bases, with 16 bases between the two germline ends. The CDR3 extends over 17 amino acids. CDR1 and CDR2 from the germline V gene are MRHNA and SNTAGT. The CDR3 DNA follows: TGTGCCAGCAGTTCGGGACTTTTGAACCCTGGGGCCAACGTCCTGACTTTC. It encodes CASSSGLLNPGANVLTF.

This clonotype has ten or more counts. The chain has TRBV20-1 and TRBJ1-5; D is perhaps TRBD1 (5 bases). The CDR3 sequence is 15 residues long. CDR1 and CDR2 (germline): DFQATT, SNEGSKA (reference sequence). Trimming left V 2 bases short and J 7 bases short, with 18 bases between. The CDR3 bases are TGCAGTGCTAGAAGGGGACTCCCCGGGGACCAGCCCCAGCATTTT. Its protein is CSARRGLPGDQPQHF.

This clonotype has at least ten counts. The chain recombines TRBV4-1 with TRBJ2-1; TRBD2 might be the D (5 bases). Germline V gene data show CDR1 as MGHRA and CDR2 as YSYEKL. Trimming cost V 6 bases and J 9 bases, with 15 bases left between them. This CDR3 is built from 13 residues. The CDR3 reads CASSFLIRGEQFF. Written as DNA, the CDR3 is TGCGCCAGCAGTTTCCTGATTCGGGGTGAGCAGTTCTTC.

This clonotype was recorded a few times. The rearrangement joins TRBV4-3 to TRBJ2-1; 13 positions match TRBD2. V was pared by 2 bases and J by 7 bases, with 5 bases of the junction left unmatched. This CDR3 contains 16 residues. The germline gives CDR1 LGHNA, CDR2 YSLEER. The CDR3 spells CASSQWTSGSLNEQFF. The CDR3 DNA is TGCGCCAGCAGCCAATGGACTAGCGGGAGCCTTAATGAGCAGTTCTTC.

The table lists this clonotype with many counts. The chain couples TRBV18 to TRBJ2-3; 12 bases align to TRBD2. CDR1 and CDR2 from the germline V gene are KGHSH and LQKENI. The CDR3 contains 16 residues. Unmatched junction bases numbered 3, after V lost 2 bases and J lost 3 bases. The CDR3 region has the DNA TGTGCCAGCTCACCAATGACTAGCGGGAGTACAGATACGCAGTATTTT. This encodes CASSPMTSGSTDTQYF.

The chain couples TRBV7-9 to TRBJ1-1; D not certain. The CDR3 loop spans 13 amino acids. CDR1 and CDR2 from the germline V gene are SEHNR and FQNEAQ (reference sequence). V lost 10 bases, J lost 1 base, and 13 bases lay in between. The CDR3 is CAIIQLKNTEAFF. CDR3 sequence (DNA): TGTGCCATCATCCAGCTAAAGAACACTGAAGCTTTCTTT.

This clonotype was seen a few times. The chain uses TRBV6-5 and TRBJ2-2, with 11 bases matching TRBD1. The CDR3 has 18 residues. Germline V gene data show CDR1 as MNHEY and CDR2 as SVGAGI. With V trimmed by 2 bases and J by 6 bases, 11 bases remained unmatched. The chain's CDR3 is CASSYKLGGQGESGELFF. CDR3 nucleotide sequence: TGTGCCAGCAGTTACAAATTGGGGGGACAGGGGGAGTCCGGGGAGCTGTTTTTT.

The chain joins TRBV3-1 to TRBJ1-5; D call uncertain. Per germline, CDR1 LGHDT and CDR2 YNNKEL (reference sequence). V lost 6 bases and J 2 bases, leaving 14 bases between the germline ends. The CDR3 totals 15 residues. CDR3 in DNA: TGTGCCAGCAGTCAATCTCTACCAGGCAATCAGCCCCAGCATTTT. It encodes CASSQSLPGNQPQHF.

This clonotype was observed at least ten times. The chain links TRBV28 to TRBJ2-7; tentatively, D is TRBD1 or TRBD2 (5 bases each). V lost 5 bases and J 6 bases, leaving 11 bases between the germline ends. Germline CDR1 reads MDHEN; CDR2 reads SYDVKM. This CDR3 is 12 amino acids long. Here the CDR3 DNA reads TGTGCCAGCAGTGGGGGAGCCCTCGAGCAGTACTTC. Translating gives CASSGGALEQYF. Based on the CDR3 plus reference TRBV28 and TRBJ2-7, the full variable domain is DVKVTQSSRYLVKRTGEKVFLECVQDMDHENMFWYRQDPGLGLRLIYFSYDVKMKEKGDIPEGYSVSREKKERFSLILESASTNQTSMYLCASSGGALEQYFGPGTRLTVT.

Ten or more counts support this clonotype. The chain joins TRBV19 to TRBJ2-7; the match to TRBD1 covers 9 bases. Germline CDR1 reads LNHDA; CDR2 reads SQIVND (reference sequence). This CDR3 is built from 14 residues. Trimming took 9 bases from V and 2 from J; bases not matched to a gene: 8. The CDR3 nucleotides are TGTGCCAGCAGCTTAGGGACAGGGACCTACGAGCAGTACTTC. This sequence encodes CASSLGTGTYEQYF.

This clonotype was recorded at least ten times. This chain uses TRBV7-2 with TRBJ1-1, with D hard to call. The germline gives CDR1 SGHTA, CDR2 FQGNSA. The CDR3 is 13 amino acids. The germline V and J ends were trimmed by 4 bases and 3 bases, with 9 bases remaining between them. The CDR3, as DNA: TGTGCCAGCAGCTCCTTTACGTACACTGAAGCTTTCTTT. The encoded protein is CASSSFTYTEAFF.

On this clonotype itself: A much more abundant neighbour one base away suggests this may be a read error. This sequence joins TRBV5-4 and TRBJ2-3; 8 bases line up with TRBD1. Germline CDR1 reads SGHNT; CDR2 reads YYREEE (reference sequence). The CDR3 loop spans 13 amino acids. For the CDR3, the DNA is TGTGCCAGCAGCTCCAGGGGGCTAGCTGAAGGTTTCTTT. Residues: CASSSRGLAEGFF.

This clonotype showed up many times. V usage is TRBV6-1 and J usage is TRBJ1-5; 9 positions agree with TRBD1. The CDR3 loop spans 13 amino acids. From germline, CDR1 is MNHNS and CDR2 SASEGT. V lost 4 bases, J lost 7 bases, and 2 bases stayed unmatched. The CDR3 is CASSGTGEQPQHF. The DNA of the CDR3 is TGTGCCAGCAGTGGGACAGGGGAACAGCCCCAGCATTTT.

This clonotype was seen a few times. The J gene is TRBJ1-2, the V gene TRBV7-9, with 9 nucleotides matching TRBD1. Germline assignment: CDR1 SEHNR and CDR2 FQNEAQ (reference sequence). CDR3 length: 14 amino acids. V lost 5 bases to trimming and J lost 3 bases; unmatched junction nucleotides: 4. The CDR3 bases are TGTGCCAGCAGCACACAGGGGGCTTACTATGGCTACACCTTC. It is translated as CASSTQGAYYGYTF.

This clonotype was counted between two and nine times. The V and J genes are TRBV29-1 and TRBJ2-3; 7 bases match TRBD2. Per germline, CDR1 SQVTM and CDR2 ANQGSEA. CDR3 size: 14 residues. The V segment lost 1 base and the J segment 4 bases; nucleotides outside the gene matches: 5. CDR3 DNA sequence: TGCAGCGTTGAAGCGGTGGGGGGGGCAGATACGCAGTATTTT. It codes for CSVEAVGGADTQYF.

This clonotype has a count of ten or more. The chain carries TRBV9 and TRBJ1-1; D is unclear. V shed 3 bases and J shed 4 bases, with 13 bases lying between them. CDR1 is SGDLS and CDR2 is YYNGEE in the germline V gene. This CDR3 contains 14 residues. CDR3 coding DNA: TGTGCCAGCAGCGCTGGTCACCTGGGCACTGAAGCTTTCTTT. Protein product: CASSAGHLGTEAFF.

This chain uses TRBV2 with TRBJ1-5; TRBD1 agrees at 8 bases. The CDR3 extends over 16 amino acids. CDR1 is SNHLY and CDR2 is FYNNEI in the germline V gene. Trimming cost V 3 bases and J 1 base; bases outside gene matches: 5. This CDR3 reads CASSDTGGGSNQPQHF. In DNA form, the CDR3 reads TGTGCCAGCAGTGATACAGGGGGGGGGAGCAATCAGCCCCAGCATTTT.

This clonotype was counted ten times or more. J is TRBJ2-2 and V is TRBV29-1; 7 nucleotides agree with TRBD1. Germline V CDR1 and CDR2: SQVTM, ANQGSEA. This CDR3 is built from 15 residues. V lost 3 bases and J lost 2; bases outside the gene matches: 6. The CDR3 region is CSVEAGTVNTGELFF. The CDR3 DNA reads as TGCAGCGTTGAGGCCGGGACAGTAAACACCGGGGAGCTGTTTTTT.

The table lists this clonotype with a few counts. The rearrangement uses TRBV19 and TRBJ1-5; maybe TRBD1 (5 bases). The CDR3 loop spans 14 amino acids. V lost 7 bases and J 1 base, leaving 11 bases between the germline ends. CDR1 and CDR2 from the germline V gene are LNHDA and SQIVND (reference sequence). CDR3 loop: CASNRRDSNQPQHF. CDR3 coding DNA: TGTGCCAGTAACCGGAGGGACAGCAATCAGCCCCAGCATTTT.

This clonotype appeared a few times. This chain connects TRBV19 to TRBJ2-7; TRBD2 is a possible D gene (6 bases). Trimming took 2 bases from V and 0 from J, leaving 17 bases between them. This CDR3 contains 17 residues. Germline V gene lookup returns CDR1 LNHDA and CDR2 SQIVND (reference sequence). The CDR3 loop reads CASSIRPTSYISYEQYF. The CDR3 coding sequence is TGTGCCAGTAGTATACGACCCACTAGCTATATCTCCTACGAGCAGTACTTC.

This clonotype was observed many times. The chain recombines TRBV10-2 with TRBJ2-2, with a tentative D call TRBD2 (6 bases). Germline values: CDR1 WSHSY, CDR2 SAAADI. The CDR3 is 16 amino acids. V lost 5 bases, J lost 2 bases, and 15 bases lay in between. The CDR3 DNA is TGCGCCAGCAGTCACCAGAGCGGGTCTAACACCGGGGAGCTGTTTTTT. Protein product: CASSHQSGSNTGELFF.

This clonotype was counted many times. The rearrangement joins TRBV18 to TRBJ2-1; D perhaps matches TRBD2 (6 bases). The germline V gene encodes CDR1 KGHSH and CDR2 LQKENI. V shed 3 bases and J shed 6 bases, with 15 bases lying between them. The CDR3 has 15 residues. The CDR3 protein is CASSPGLARVNEQFF. The CDR3 DNA reads TGTGCCAGCTCACCGGGACTCGCAAGGGTCAATGAGCAGTTCTTC.

This clonotype was counted at least ten times. This chain joins TRBV29-1 and TRBJ2-7; D not certain. Germline loops: CDR1 SQVTM, CDR2 ANQGSEA. V lost 4 bases and J 3 bases, leaving 13 bases between the germline ends. This CDR3 has 13 residues. The CDR3 sequence is CSVVTELNYEQYF. In DNA form, the CDR3 reads TGCAGCGTTGTCACGGAGCTTAACTACGAGCAGTACTTC.

This clonotype was seen repeatedly, ten times or more. This chain uses TRBV24-1 with TRBJ1-2; a weak D match, TRBD1 (5 bases). Germline CDR1 reads KGHDR; CDR2 reads SFDVKD. The V gene lost 6 bases and the J gene lost 5 bases, with 18 bases spanning the gap. The length of the CDR3 is 15 residues. The CDR3 reads CATSSEGRIEYGYTF. In DNA, the CDR3 is TGTGCCACCAGTTCCGAGGGACGGATTGAGTATGGCTACACCTTC.

At least ten counts were recorded for this clonotype. This chain links TRBV2 with TRBJ1-1; the D is unclear. This CDR3 has 13 amino acids. The V end was cut by 7 bases, the J end by 8 bases, with 17 bases between. From germline, CDR1 is SNHLY and CDR2 FYNNEI. The CDR3 nucleotides read TGTGCCAGCAACTCGGACGGACTTGGGGAAGCTTTCTTT. As protein: CASNSDGLGEAFF.

There are many counts of this clonotype. The genes are TRBV5-6 and TRBJ1-2; D unclear. The V end lost 0 bases, the J end lost 6 bases, and 15 bases lay between the germline ends. Germline V gives CDR1 SGHDT, CDR2 YYEEEE. This CDR3 is 15 amino acids long. CDR3 region: CASSLEGSDMDGYTF. The CDR3 bases are TGTGCCAGCAGCTTGGAAGGGTCCGACATGGATGGCTACACCTTC.